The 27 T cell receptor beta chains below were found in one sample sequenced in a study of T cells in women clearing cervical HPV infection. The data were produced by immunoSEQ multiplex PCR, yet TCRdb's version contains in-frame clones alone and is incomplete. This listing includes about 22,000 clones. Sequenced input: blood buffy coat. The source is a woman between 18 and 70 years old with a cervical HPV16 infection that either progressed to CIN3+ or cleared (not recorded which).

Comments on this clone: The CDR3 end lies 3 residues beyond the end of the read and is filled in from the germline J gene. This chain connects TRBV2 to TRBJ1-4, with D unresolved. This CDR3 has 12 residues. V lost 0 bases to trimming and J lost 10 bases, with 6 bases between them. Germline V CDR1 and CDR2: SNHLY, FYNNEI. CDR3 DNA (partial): TGTGCCAGCAGTGAAGCGCTATTAAAA. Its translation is CASSEALLK. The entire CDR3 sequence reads CASSEALLKLFF.

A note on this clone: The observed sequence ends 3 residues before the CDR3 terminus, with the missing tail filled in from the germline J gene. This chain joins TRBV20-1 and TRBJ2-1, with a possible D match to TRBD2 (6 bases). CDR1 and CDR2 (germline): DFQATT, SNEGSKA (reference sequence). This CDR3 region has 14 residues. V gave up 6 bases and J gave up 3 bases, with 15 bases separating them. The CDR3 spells CSAHRDSNYNEQFF. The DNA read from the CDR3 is TGCAGTGCGCACCGGGACTCAAACTACAATGAG.

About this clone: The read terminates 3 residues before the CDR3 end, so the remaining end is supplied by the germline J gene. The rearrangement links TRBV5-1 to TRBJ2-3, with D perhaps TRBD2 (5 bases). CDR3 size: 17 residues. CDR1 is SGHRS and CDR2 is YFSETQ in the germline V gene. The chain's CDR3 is CASSLDSGPGSNQPQYF. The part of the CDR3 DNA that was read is TGCGCCAGCAGCTTGGACAGCGGACCGGGCAGCAATCAGCCG.

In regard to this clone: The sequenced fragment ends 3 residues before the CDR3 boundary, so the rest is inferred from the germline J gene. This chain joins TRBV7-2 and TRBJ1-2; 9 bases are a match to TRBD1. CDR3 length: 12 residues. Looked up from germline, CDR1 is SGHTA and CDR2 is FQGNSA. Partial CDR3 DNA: TGTGCCAGCAGCGTGGACAGGGGAGAC. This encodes CASSVDRGD. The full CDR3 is CASSVDRGDYTF.

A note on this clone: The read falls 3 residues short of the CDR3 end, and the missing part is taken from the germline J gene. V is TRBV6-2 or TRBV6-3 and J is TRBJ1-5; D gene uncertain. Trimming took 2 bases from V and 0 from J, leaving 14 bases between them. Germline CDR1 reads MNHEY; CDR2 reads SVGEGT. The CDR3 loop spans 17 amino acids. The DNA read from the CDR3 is TGTGCCAGCAGTTACCATACGACAACTTATAGCAATCAGCCC. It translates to CASSYHTTTYSNQP. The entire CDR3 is CASSYHTTTYSNQPQHF.

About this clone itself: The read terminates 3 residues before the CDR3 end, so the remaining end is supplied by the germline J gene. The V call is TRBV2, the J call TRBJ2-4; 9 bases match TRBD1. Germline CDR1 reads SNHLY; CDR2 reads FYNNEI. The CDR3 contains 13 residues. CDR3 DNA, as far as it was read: TGTGCCAGCAGTGGGACAGGGGTGTATGGT. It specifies CASSGTGVYG. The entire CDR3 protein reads CASSGTGVYGQYF.

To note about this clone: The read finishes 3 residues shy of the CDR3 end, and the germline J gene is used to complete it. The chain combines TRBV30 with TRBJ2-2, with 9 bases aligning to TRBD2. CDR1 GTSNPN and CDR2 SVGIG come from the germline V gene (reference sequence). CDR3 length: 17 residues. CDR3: CAWSRAGGPTTNEKLFF. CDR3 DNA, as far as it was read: TGTGCCTGGAGTCGCGCGGGGGGGCCGACAACTAATGAAAAG.

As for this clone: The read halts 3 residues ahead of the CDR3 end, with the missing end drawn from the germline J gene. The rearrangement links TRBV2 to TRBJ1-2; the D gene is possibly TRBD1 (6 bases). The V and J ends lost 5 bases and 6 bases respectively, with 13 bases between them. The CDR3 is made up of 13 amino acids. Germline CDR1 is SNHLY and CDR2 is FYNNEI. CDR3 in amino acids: CASSPRQADGYTF. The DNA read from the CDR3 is TGTGCCAGCAGTCCTCGACAGGCCGATGGC.

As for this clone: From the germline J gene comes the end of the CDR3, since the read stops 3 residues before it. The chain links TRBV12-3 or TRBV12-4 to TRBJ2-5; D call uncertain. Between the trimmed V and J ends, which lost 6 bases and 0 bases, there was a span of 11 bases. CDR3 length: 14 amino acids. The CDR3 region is CASRPEGYQETQYF. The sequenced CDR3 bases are TGTGCCAGCAGACCCGAAGGCTACCAAGAGACC.

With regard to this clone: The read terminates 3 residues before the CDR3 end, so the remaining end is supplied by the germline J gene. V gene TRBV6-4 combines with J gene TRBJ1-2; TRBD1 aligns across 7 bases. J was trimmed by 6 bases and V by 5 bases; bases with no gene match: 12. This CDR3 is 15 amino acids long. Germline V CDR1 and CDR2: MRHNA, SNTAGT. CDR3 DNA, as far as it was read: TGTGCCAGCAGTCCCGGGACAGCCCGTTGGAATGGC. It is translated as CASSPGTARWNG. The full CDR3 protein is CASSPGTARWNGYTF.

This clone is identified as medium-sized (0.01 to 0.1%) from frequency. The CDR3 bases that were read are TGTGCCATCAGTGCCTCAGCGGGAGAGAACACCGGGGAG. Protein: CAISASAGENTGE. The whole CDR3 is CAISASAGENTGELFF. V is TRBV10-3 and J is TRBJ2-2, with 8 positions matching TRBD2. The CDR3 goes on 3 residues after the read ends, and that part is filled in from the germline J gene. After removal of 4 bases from V and 1 base from J, the junction contained 5 bases not matched to a gene. Per germline, CDR1 ENHRY and CDR2 SYGVKD. The CDR3 is made up of 16 amino acids.

The part of the CDR3 DNA that was read is TGTGCCAGCAGTACCTCTAAAGACAGGGCTGGGGCCAACGTC. Amino acids: CASSTSKDRAGANV. The CDR3 in full is CASSTSKDRAGANVLTF. The V call is TRBV2, the J call TRBJ2-6; 7 bases match TRBD1. Coverage ceases 3 residues before the CDR3 finishes, and the germline J gene fills in the end. The junction had 9 bases not matched to a gene; V was cut back by 5 bases and J by 2 bases. The germline gives CDR1 SNHLY, CDR2 FYNNEI. The CDR3 runs to 17 residues.

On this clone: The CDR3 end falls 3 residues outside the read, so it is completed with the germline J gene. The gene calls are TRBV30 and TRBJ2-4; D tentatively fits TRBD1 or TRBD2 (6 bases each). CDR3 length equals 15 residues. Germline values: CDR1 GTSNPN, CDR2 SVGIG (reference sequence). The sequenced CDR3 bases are TGTGCCTGGAGTGTAGGCCAGGGGAGGAACTATGGT. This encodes CAWSVGQGRNYG. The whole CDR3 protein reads CAWSVGQGRNYGQYF.

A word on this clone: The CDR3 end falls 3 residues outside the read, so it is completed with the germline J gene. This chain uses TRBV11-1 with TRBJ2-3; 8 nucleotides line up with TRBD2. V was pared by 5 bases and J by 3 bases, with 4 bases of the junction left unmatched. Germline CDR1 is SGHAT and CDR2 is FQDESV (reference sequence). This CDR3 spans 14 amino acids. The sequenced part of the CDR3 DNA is TGTGCCAGCAGCCCCCGGGAGGGGACAGATACG. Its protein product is CASSPREGTDT. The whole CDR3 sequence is CASSPREGTDTQYF.

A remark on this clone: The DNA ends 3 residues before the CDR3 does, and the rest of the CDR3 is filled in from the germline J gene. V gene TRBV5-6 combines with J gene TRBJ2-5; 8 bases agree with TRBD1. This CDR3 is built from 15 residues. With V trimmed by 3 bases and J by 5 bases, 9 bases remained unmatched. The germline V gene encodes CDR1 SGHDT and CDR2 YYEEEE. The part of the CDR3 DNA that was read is TGTGCCAGCAGCTCTCCAGGGGGCTTGGTGGAGACC. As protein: CASSSPGGLVET. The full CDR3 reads CASSSPGGLVETQYF.

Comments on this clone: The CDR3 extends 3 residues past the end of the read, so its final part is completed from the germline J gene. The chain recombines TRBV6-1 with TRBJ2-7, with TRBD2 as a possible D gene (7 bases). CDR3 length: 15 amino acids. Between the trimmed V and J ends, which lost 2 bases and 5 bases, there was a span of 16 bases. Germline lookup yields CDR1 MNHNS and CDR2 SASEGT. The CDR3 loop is CASSERGGLKNEQYF. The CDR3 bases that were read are TGTGCCAGCAGTGAAAGGGGGGGGCTCAAGAACGAG.

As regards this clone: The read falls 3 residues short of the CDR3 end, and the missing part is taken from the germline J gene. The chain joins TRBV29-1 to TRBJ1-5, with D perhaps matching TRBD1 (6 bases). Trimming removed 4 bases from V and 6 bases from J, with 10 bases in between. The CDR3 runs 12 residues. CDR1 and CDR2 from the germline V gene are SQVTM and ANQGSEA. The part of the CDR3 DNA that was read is TGCAGCGTTGGAGGGGGAGGTCAGCCC. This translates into CSVGGGGQP. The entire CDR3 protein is CSVGGGGQPQHF.

The CDR3: CASSQGQGSEQYF. The DNA read from the CDR3 is TGTGCCAGCAGCCAGGGACAGGGGAGCGAG. V and J are TRBV9 and TRBJ2-7, with 10 bases matching TRBD1. The DNA ends 3 residues before the CDR3 does, and the rest of the CDR3 is filled in from the germline J gene. The CDR3 extends over 13 amino acids. V was pared by 4 bases and J by 6 bases, with 4 bases of the junction left unmatched. In germline, CDR1 is SGDLS, CDR2 YYNGEE. The whole variable domain, filled in from reference TRBV9 and TRBJ2-7, reads DSGVTQTPKHLITATGQRVTLRCSPRSGDLSVYWYQQSLDQGLQFLIQYYNGEERAKGNILERFSAQQFPDLHSELNLSSLELGDSALYFCASSQGQGSEQYFGPGTRLTVT.

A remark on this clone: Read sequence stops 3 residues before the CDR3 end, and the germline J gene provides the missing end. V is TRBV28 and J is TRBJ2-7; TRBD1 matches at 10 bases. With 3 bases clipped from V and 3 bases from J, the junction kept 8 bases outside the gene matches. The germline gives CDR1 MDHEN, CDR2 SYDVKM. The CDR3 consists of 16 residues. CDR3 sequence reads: CASSFTSTGGNYEQYF. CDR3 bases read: TGTGCCAGCAGTTTCACCTCGACAGGGGGCAACTACGAG. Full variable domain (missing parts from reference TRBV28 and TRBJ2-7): DVKVTQSSRYLVKRTGEKVFLECVQDMDHENMFWYRQDPGLGLRLIYFSYDVKMKEKGDIPEGYSVSREKKERFSLILESASTNQTSMYLCASSFTSTGGNYEQYFGPGTRLTVT.

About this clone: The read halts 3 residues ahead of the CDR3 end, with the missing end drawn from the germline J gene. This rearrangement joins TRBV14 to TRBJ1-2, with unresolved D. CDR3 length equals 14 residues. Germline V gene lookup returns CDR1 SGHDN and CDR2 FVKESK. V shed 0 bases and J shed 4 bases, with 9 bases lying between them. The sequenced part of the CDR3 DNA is TGTGCCAGCAGCCAAGATCAGGTCTCCTATGGC. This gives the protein CASSQDQVSYG. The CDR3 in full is CASSQDQVSYGYTF.

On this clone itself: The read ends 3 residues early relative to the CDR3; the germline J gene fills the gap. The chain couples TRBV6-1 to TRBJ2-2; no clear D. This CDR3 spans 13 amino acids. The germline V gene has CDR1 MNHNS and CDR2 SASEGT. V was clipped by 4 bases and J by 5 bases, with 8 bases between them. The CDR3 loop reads CASSGLVTGELFF. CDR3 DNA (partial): TGTGCCAGCAGTGGATTAGTAACCGGGGAG.

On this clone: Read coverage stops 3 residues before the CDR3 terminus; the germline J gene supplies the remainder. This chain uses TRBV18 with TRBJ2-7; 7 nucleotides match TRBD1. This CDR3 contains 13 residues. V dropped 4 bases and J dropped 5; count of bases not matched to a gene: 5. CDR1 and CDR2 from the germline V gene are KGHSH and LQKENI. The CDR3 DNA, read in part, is TGTGCCAGCTCACTCGACAGGGCCCACGAG. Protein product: CASSLDRAHE. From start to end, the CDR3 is CASSLDRAHEQYF.

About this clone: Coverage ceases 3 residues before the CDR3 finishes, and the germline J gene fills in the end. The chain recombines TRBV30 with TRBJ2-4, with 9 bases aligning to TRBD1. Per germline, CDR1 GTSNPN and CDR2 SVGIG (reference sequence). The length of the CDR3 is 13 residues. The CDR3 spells CAWNLQGASDQYF. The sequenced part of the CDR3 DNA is TGTGCCTGGAACCTACAGGGGGCAAGCGAT.

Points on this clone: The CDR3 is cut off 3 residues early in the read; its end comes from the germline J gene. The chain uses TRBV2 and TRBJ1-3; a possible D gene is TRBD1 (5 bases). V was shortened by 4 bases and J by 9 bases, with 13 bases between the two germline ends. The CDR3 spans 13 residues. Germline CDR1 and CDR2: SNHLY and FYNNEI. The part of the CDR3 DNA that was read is TGTGCCAGCAGTGCTGAAAGCGGGGCCACC. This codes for CASSAESGAT. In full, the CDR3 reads CASSAESGATIYF.

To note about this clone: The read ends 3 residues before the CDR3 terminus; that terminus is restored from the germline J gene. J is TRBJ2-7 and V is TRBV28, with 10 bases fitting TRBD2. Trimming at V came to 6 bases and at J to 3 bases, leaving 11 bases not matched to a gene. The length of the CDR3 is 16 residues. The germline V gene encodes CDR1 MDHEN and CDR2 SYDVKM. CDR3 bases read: TGTGCCAGCAGCCTATCAACCGGGACTAGCGACTACGAG. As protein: CASSLSTGTSDYE. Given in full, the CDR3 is CASSLSTGTSDYEQYF. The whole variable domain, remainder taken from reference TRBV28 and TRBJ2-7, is DVKVTQSSRYLVKRTGEKVFLECVQDMDHENMFWYRQDPGLGLRLIYFSYDVKMKEKGDIPEGYSVSREKKERFSLILESASTNQTSMYLCASSLSTGTSDYEQYFGPGTRLTVT.

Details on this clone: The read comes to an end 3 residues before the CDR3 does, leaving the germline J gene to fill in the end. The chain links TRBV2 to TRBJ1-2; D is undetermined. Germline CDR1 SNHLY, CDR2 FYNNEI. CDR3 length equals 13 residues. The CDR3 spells CASNLRQTYDYTF. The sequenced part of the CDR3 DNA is TGTGCCAGCAACCTAAGACAAACCTACGAC.

The CDR3 bases that were read are TGCGCCAGCAGCTTGGGTATTGGGGGGGCTAATGAAAAG. Its translation: CASSLGIGGANEK. The whole CDR3 protein is CASSLGIGGANEKLFF. The chain couples TRBV5-1 to TRBJ2-2; maybe TRBD2 (7 bases). The read finishes 3 residues shy of the CDR3 end, and the germline J gene is used to complete it. The CDR3 consists of 16 residues. From germline, CDR1 is SGHRS and CDR2 YFSETQ.